Below are 3 T cell receptor beta chains sequenced from a single sample in a study of blood T cell repertoires in COVID-19. Clones were read by immunoSEQ multiplex PCR, and TCRdb kept only the in-frame ones, dropping some. The sample holds under 200,000 clones, 80% to 90% seen once. The sample comprised PBMCs or T cells enriched from blood (not recorded which). These receptor sequences come from a woman between 50 and 59 years old in a cohort exposed to, infected with or recovered from COVID-19 (not recorded which).

The V and J genes are TRBV19 and TRBJ2-1; the match to TRBD2 covers 11 bases. Germline-derived CDR1 and CDR2 are LNHDA and SQIVND (reference sequence). This CDR3 comprises 16 residues. Trimming at V came to 3 bases and at J to 3 bases, leaving 4 bases not matched to a gene. The CDR3 loop reads CASSIFGTSGYNEQFF. For the CDR3, the DNA is TGTGCCAGTAGTATTTTCGGGACTAGCGGCTACAATGAGCAGTTCTTC.

The rearrangement links TRBV5-1 to TRBJ1-1; D call uncertain. Germline V gene data show CDR1 as SGHRS and CDR2 as YFSETQ. V was cut by 4 bases and J by 1 base, with 11 bases left in between. The CDR3 has 14 residues. CDR3 region: CASSIALANTEAFF. The DNA for the CDR3 is TGCGCCAGCAGCATTGCCCTGGCGAACACTGAAGCTTTCTTT. The full variable domain, its missing parts supplied by reference TRBV5-1 and TRBJ1-1, is KAGVTQTPRYLIKTRGQQVTLSCSPISGHRSVSWYQQTPGQGLQFLFEYFSETQRNKGNFPGRFSGRQFSNSRSEMNVSTLELGDSALYLCASSIALANTEAFFGQGTRLTVV.

The chain is built from TRBV14 and TRBJ1-1; a possible D gene is TRBD1 (5 bases). Looked up from germline, CDR1 is SGHDN and CDR2 is FVKESK. V was cut by 2 bases and J by 7 bases, with 11 bases left in between. The CDR3 totals 13 residues. DNA of the CDR3: TGTGCCAGCAGCCAAAGGGGCGCCGGTGAAGCTTTCTTT. It codes for CASSQRGAGEAFF.